The 3 T cell receptor beta chains below come from one sample, sequenced in a study of patients and donors after allogeneic stem cell transplantation. MiXCR, run by TCRdb on the RT-PCR reads, gives a single entry per CDR3 protein. The sample holds roughly 190,000 distinct CDR3 sequences, about 40% seen once. Material: blood, either unsorted or a sorted T cell fraction (not recorded which). The receptors come from a human donor who was either an allogeneic HSCT recipient or a stem cell or donor lymphocyte infusion donor (not recorded which). It is not recorded whose cells these are; they may come from a transplant donor.

CDR3 loop: CASSHIGTGTNQPQHF. The CDR3 DNA follows: TGTGCCAGCTCTCACATCGGGACAGGGACTAATCAGCCCCAGCATTTT. V and J are TRBV18 and TRBJ1-5, with TRBD1 identical over 9 bases. Germline CDR1 reads KGHSH; CDR2 reads LQKENI. V lost 6 bases and J lost 4; bases outside the gene matches: 10. The CDR3 is 16 residues long.

The CDR3 DNA reads as TGTGCCAGCAGCTTGGTTGCGGGATCGGGTGAGACCCAGTACTTC. Translating gives CASSLVAGSGETQYF. The chain employs TRBV5-6 and TRBJ2-5, with D perhaps TRBD2 (6 bases). The CDR3 totals 15 residues. Germline V gives CDR1 SGHDT, CDR2 YYEEEE. The V end lost 0 bases, the J end lost 5 bases, and 14 bases lay between the germline ends.

CDR3 amino acids: CASGPRGISYNEQFF. In DNA form, the CDR3 reads TGCGCCAGCGGTCCTAGGGGTATCTCCTACAATGAGCAGTTCTTC. V usage is TRBV5-1 and J usage is TRBJ2-1; D possibly corresponds to TRBD1 (5 bases). The CDR3 runs 15 residues. Germline V CDR1 and CDR2: SGHRS, YFSETQ. V was trimmed by 7 bases and J by 0 bases, leaving 14 bases between them.